The clone carrying this T cell receptor (beta chain) was seen just once. Antigen specificity is unknown. This record comes from a study of cytomegalovirus exposure and HLA in healthy donors. Overall study results and limits: Previously analyzed data showed that most TCR beta V segments were productive at a frequency of about 90% or about 30%. Among the CMV-associated chains, three were confirmed in vitro as specific for CMV antigens.

It was with 60 Vbeta and 13 Jbeta primers that the PCR ran. The table came from immunoSEQ multiplex PCR; TCRdb's copy has only in-frame clones and leaves some out. Of about 200,000 clones listed, around 81% are singletons. Germline V gene data show CDR1 as GTSNPN and CDR2 as SVGIG (reference sequence). The CDR3 consists of 12 residues. Trimming cost V 2 bases and J 0 bases, with 4 bases left between them. Material for sequencing was PBMCs. This chain uses TRBV30 with TRBJ1-1; D remains unclear. This receptor was obtained from a man aged 18 to 29 in good health and CMV-seronegative. The CDR3 sequence is CAWSPVNTEAFF. The DNA of the CDR3 is TGTGCCTGGAGTCCAGTGAACACTGAAGCTTTCTTT.